The text below deals with one T cell receptor beta chain. The antigen remains undetermined. This specimen comes from a study of cytomegalovirus exposure and HLA in healthy donors. Overall study results and limits: Reportedly, diagnosis of cytomegalovirus status by the classifier showed high specificity and sensitivity. In all likelihood, a cluster of highly shared sequence variants was a sequencing artifact.

The CDR3 has 16 residues. Between the trimmed V and J ends, which lost 1 base and 0 bases, there was a span of 10 bases. The germline gives CDR1 SGHAT, CDR2 FQNNGV. The PCR had 60 Vbeta and 13 Jbeta primers. Sequencing was performed with immunoSEQ multiplex PCR; in TCRdb, only in-frame clones are kept and a portion is missing. The repertoire consists of approximately 150,000 clones, with less than 90% occurring once and the leading ten covering around 1%. The chain combines TRBV11-2 with TRBJ2-1; no clear D gene. This receptor was taken from a man aged 25-40 years in good health and CMV-seronegative. The sequencing sample was made of PBMCs. The CDR3 here is CASSLGGSLSYNEQFF. CDR3 nucleotides: TGTGCCAGCAGCTTAGGTGGCTCCCTCTCCTACAATGAGCAGTTCTTC.